The TCR beta chain described here comes from a study of hypomethylating agent response in myelodysplastic syndrome. Study-wide results and caveats: After treatment, novel clonotypes emerged more in responders, contracted ones more in non-responders.

Germline lookup yields CDR1 LNHDA and CDR2 SQIVND (reference sequence). The CDR3 length is 15 residues. J gave up 8 bases and V 7 bases, and 16 bases lay outside the gene matches. Each sample had roughly 430 ng DNA, as two 200 ng replicates, at survey resolution. Repertoires were generated with immunoSEQ multiplex PCR, while TCRdb's copy carries only in-frame clones and drops some. The sample has a few thousand clones; 82% are singletons. As regards this clone: Its antigen is unidentified.

The J gene is TRBJ1-2, the V gene TRBV19; TRBD1 matches at 7 bases. The sample consisted of bone marrow, taken before or after starting hypomethylating agent treatment for myelodysplastic syndrome (not recorded which). This clonotype originated in a human donor with myelodysplastic syndrome. DNA for the CDR3: TGTGCCAGTAACCAACCCTGGGACAGATCGGACGGCTACACCTTC. Its protein is CASNQPWDRSDGYTF. Looking up the rest from reference TRBV19 and TRBJ1-2 gives the full variable domain: DGGITQSPKYLFRKEGQNVTLSCEQNLNHDAMYWYRQDPGQGLRLIYYSQIVNDFQKGDIAEGYSVSREKKESFPLTVTSAQKNPTAFYLCASNQPWDRSDGYTFGSGTRLTVV.